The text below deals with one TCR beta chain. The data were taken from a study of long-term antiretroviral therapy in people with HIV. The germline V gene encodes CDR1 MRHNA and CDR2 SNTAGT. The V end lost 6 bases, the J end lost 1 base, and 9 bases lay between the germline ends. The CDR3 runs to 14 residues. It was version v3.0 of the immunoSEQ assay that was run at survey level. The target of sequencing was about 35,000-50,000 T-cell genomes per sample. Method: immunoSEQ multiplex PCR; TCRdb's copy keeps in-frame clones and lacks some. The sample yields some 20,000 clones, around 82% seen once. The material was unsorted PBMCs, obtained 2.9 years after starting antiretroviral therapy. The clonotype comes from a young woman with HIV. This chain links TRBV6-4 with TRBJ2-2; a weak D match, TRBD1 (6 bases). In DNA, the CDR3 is TGTGCCAGCAGCACAGGGAAGAACACCGGGGAGCTGTTTTTT. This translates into CASSTGKNTGELFF.